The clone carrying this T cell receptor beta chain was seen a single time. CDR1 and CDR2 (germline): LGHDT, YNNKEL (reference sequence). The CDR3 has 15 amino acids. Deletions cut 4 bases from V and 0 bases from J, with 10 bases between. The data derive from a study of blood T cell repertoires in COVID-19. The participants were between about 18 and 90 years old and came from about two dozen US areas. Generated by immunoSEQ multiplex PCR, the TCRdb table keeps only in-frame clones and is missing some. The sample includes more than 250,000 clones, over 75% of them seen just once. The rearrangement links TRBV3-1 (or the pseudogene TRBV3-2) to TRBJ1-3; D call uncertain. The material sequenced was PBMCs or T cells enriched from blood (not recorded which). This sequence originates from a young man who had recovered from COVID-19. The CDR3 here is CASSRGRGSGNTIYF. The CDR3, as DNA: TGTGCCAGCAGCCGAGGCCGGGGCTCTGGAAACACCATATATTTT.